Below are 2 T cell receptor beta chains sequenced from a single sample in a study of neurological immune-mediated disorders. Each CDR3 protein gets one entry after TCRdb re-called the 5' RACE reads with MiXCR. This table holds 35,000 to 40,000 distinct CDR3 sequences, roughly 12% found once. What was sequenced was CD4+ T cells from blood. The receptors were sampled from a woman in her thirties with HTLV-1-associated myelopathy (HAM/TSP).

This clonotype was observed at least ten times. The V and J genes are TRBV5-1 and TRBJ2-2; 7 bases are shared with TRBD2. The CDR3 contains 15 residues. Germline assignment: CDR1 SGHRS and CDR2 YFSETQ. J was trimmed by 6 bases and V by 0 bases; bases with no gene match: 5. The chain's CDR3 is CASSLGLAVAGELFF. Written as DNA, the CDR3 is TGCGCCAGCAGCTTGGGGCTAGCGGTTGCCGGGGAGCTGTTTTTT.

This clonotype occurred many times. This sequence joins TRBV7-9 and TRBJ1-2; no clear D. This CDR3 has 16 amino acids. Germline CDR1 and CDR2: SEHNR and FQNEAQ (reference sequence). The V end was cut by 2 bases, the J end by 3 bases, with 16 bases between. The CDR3 nucleotides read TGTGCCAGCAGCTTATCCGGACCTCCCCCCCACTATGGCTACACCTTC. It codes for CASSLSGPPPHYGYTF.